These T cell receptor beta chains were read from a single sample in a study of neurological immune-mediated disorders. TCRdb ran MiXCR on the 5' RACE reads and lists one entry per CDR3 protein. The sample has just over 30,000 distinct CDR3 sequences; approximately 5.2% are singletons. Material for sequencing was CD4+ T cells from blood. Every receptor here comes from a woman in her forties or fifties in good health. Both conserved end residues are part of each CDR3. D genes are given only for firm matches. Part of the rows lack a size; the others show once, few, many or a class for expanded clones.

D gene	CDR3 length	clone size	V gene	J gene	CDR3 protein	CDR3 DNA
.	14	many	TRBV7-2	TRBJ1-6	CASSPRGINSPLHF	TGTGCCAGCAGCCCCCGGGGAATAAATTCACCCCTCCACTTT
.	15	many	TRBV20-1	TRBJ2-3	CSARDFQASTDTQYF	TGCAGTGCTAGAGATTTTCAGGCTAGCACAGATACGCAGTATTTT
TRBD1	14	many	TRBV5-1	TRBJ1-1	CASTRTGSNTEAFF	TGCGCCAGCACCCGGACAGGTTCGAACACTGAAGCTTTCTTT
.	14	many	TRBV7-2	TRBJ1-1	CASSLTFGRTEAFF	TGTGCCAGCAGCTTGACCTTTGGGAGAACTGAAGCTTTCTTT
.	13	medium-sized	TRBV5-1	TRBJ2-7	CASSLGRNYEQYF	TGCGCCAGCAGCTTGGGCAGGAACTACGAGCAGTACTTC
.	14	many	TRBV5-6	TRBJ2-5	CASSSPGPRGTQYF	TGTGCCAGCAGCTCCCCGGGGCCCCGGGGGACCCAGTACTTC
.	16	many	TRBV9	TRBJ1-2	CASSVALGQGLDGYTF	TGTGCCAGCAGCGTAGCTCTCGGGCAGGGTCTCGATGGCTACACCTTC
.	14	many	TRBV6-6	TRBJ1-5	CASNHLGGDQPQHF	TGTGCCAGCAACCACCTCGGCGGGGATCAGCCCCAGCATTTT
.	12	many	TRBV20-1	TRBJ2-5	CSAREAGQTQYF	TGCAGTGCTAGAGAGGCAGGCCAGACCCAGTACTTC
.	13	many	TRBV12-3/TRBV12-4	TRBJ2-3	CASSLSGADTQYF	TGTGCCAGCAGTTTATCGGGGGCAGATACGCAGTATTTT
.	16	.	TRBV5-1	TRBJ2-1	CASSLNSASVGNEQFF	TGCGCCAGCAGCTTGAATTCGGCTAGCGTGGGCAATGAGCAGTTCTTC
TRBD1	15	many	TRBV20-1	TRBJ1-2	CSARDRDRVNYGYTF	TGCAGTGCTAGAGATCGGGACAGGGTCAACTATGGCTACACCTTC
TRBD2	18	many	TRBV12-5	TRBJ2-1	CASGRTGVLAGGPSGQFF	TGTGCTAGTGGCCGGACAGGGGTGCTAGCGGGAGGGCCCAGTGGGCAGTTCTTC
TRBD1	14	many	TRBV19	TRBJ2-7	CASSIADRDGEQYF	TGTGCCAGTAGTATCGCGGACAGGGACGGCGAGCAGTACTTC
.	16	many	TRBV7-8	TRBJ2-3	CASSPAPLFLADTQYF	TGTGCCAGCAGCCCGGCCCCTCTCTTTCTAGCAGATACGCAGTATTTT
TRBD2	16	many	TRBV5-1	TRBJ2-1	CASSREFGGGDNEQFF	TGCGCCAGCAGCCGCGAGTTTGGCGGGGGGGACAATGAGCAGTTCTTC
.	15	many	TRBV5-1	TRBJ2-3	CASSLGLVGSATQYF	TGCGCCAGCAGCTTGGGACTAGTCGGGTCTGCTACGCAGTATTTT
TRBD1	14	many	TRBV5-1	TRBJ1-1	CASAGTGVSTEAFF	TGCGCCAGCGCCGGGACAGGGGTATCCACTGAAGCTTTCTTT